This TCR beta chain was sequenced in a study of PD-L1 blockade in urothelial cancer. Comments on this clone: Its target is unknown.

General study results and limits: Lower pretreatment blood TCR clonality, under the median, predicted better survival, researchers reported.

Germline assignment: CDR1 LNHNV and CDR2 YYDKDF (reference sequence). The V segment lost 5 bases and the J segment 2 bases; nucleotides outside the gene matches: 6. The CDR3 has 14 residues. Each PCR reaction had synthetic TCR analog templates spiked into it. The assay was immunoSEQ multiplex PCR, and TCRdb's table has in-frame clones only and misses some. The sample holds 55,000 to 70,000 clones, over 75% seen once. The specimen was PBMCs, collected around atezolizumab (anti-PD-L1) treatment. The chain links TRBV15 to TRBJ2-7, with 7 bases lining up with TRBD2. This receptor was identified in a man between 65 and 85 years old with urothelial cancer. As DNA, the CDR3 is TGTGCCACCAGCGGCGGGAGAGCCCCCTACGAGCAGTACTTC. As protein: CATSGGRAPYEQYF.